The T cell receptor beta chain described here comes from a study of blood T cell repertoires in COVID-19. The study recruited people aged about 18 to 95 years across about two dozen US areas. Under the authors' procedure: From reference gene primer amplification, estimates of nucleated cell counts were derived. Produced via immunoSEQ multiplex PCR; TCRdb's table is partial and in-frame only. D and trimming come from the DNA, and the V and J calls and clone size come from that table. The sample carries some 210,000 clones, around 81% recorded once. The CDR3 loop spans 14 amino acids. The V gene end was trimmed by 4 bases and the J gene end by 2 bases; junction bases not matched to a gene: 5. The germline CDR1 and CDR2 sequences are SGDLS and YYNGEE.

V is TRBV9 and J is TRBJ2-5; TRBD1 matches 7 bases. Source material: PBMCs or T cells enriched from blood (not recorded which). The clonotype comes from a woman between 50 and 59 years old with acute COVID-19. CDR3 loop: CASSRGDSQETQYF. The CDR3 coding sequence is TGTGCCAGCAGCAGAGGGGACAGTCAAGAGACCCAGTACTTC. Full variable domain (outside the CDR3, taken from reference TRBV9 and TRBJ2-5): DSGVTQTPKHLITATGQRVTLRCSPRSGDLSVYWYQQSLDQGLQFLIQYYNGEERAKGNILERFSAQQFPDLHSELNLSSLELGDSALYFCASSRGDSQETQYFGPGTRLLVL.